These 28 T cell receptor beta chains originate from one sample sequenced in a study of cytomegalovirus exposure and HLA in healthy donors. PCR was performed using 60 Vbeta and 13 Jbeta primers. Generated by immunoSEQ multiplex PCR, the TCRdb table keeps only in-frame clones and is missing some. The sample's table shows some 80,000 clones. Sequencing was performed on PBMCs. The receptors stem from a man over 45 in good health and CMV-seropositive.

The chain recombines TRBV15 with TRBJ1-1, with D unclear. V was pared by 1 base and J by 8 bases, with 11 bases between. The CDR3 spans 13 residues. Germline V gives CDR1 LNHNV, CDR2 YYDKDF (reference sequence). The CDR3 loop is CATSRARQTEAFF. The DNA for the CDR3 is TGTGCCACCAGCAGAGCCCGTCAGACAGAAGCTTTCTTT. Filled out from reference TRBV15 and TRBJ1-1, the complete variable domain reads DAMVIQNPRYQVTQFGKPVTLSCSQTLNHNVMYWYQQKSSQAPKLLFHYYDKDFNNEADTPDNFQSRRPNTSFCFLDIRSPGLGDTAMYLCATSRARQTEAFFGQGTRLTVV.

The J gene is TRBJ2-7, the V gene TRBV10-3, with 8 bases matching TRBD1. CDR1 is ENHRY, CDR2 SYGVKD, per germline. V lost 10 bases to trimming and J lost 0 bases; unmatched junction nucleotides: 5. This CDR3 spans 13 amino acids. The CDR3 loop is CASRQGTSYEQYV. CDR3 DNA sequence: TGTGCCAGCCGACAGGGGACCTCCTACGAGCAGTACGTC.

The V and J genes are TRBV27 and TRBJ2-3, with 12 bases identical to TRBD2. The CDR3 runs 15 residues. The V gene's germline CDR1 is MNHEY and CDR2 SMNVEV (reference sequence). V lost 9 bases and J lost 4; bases outside the gene matches: 8. CDR3 protein: CASSRLAGEADTQYF. The CDR3 bases are TGTGCCAGTTCCCGACTAGCGGGAGAAGCAGATACGCAGTATTTT.

The V gene is TRBV5-6, the J gene TRBJ1-4; a possible D gene is TRBD1 (5 bases). In germline, CDR1 is SGHDT, CDR2 YYEEEE. The CDR3 extends over 19 amino acids. Trimming removed 2 bases at V and 5 bases at J, with 25 bases between. CDR3: CASSFATLRRQRSNEKLFF. CDR3 nucleotides: TGTGCCAGCAGCTTTGCCACTTTGAGGAGACAGAGGTCCAATGAAAAACTGTTTTTT.

The rearrangement uses TRBV5-6 and TRBJ1-4; TRBD1 agrees at 8 bases. The V gene end was trimmed by 3 bases and the J gene end by 6 bases; junction bases not matched to a gene: 19. The CDR3 sequence is 19 residues long. Germline values: CDR1 SGHDT, CDR2 YYEEEE. The CDR3 is CASSSGYRDRTYPYEKLFF. CDR3 coding DNA: TGTGCCAGCAGCTCGGGATACCGGGACAGGACATACCCTTATGAAAAACTGTTTTTT.

V is TRBV7-9 and J is TRBJ2-7, with TRBD2 as a possible D gene (6 bases). V was shortened by 0 bases and J by 5 bases, with 8 bases between the two germline ends. Germline V gene sequence: CDR1 SEHNR, CDR2 FQNEAQ (reference sequence). The CDR3 contains 13 residues. CDR3 protein: CASSLAGRNEQYV. The CDR3 nucleotides read TGTGCCAGCAGCTTAGCGGGGAGGAACGAGCAGTACGTC.

This chain uses TRBV14 with TRBJ1-1, with D hard to call. The V and J ends lost 8 bases and 3 bases respectively, with 13 bases between them. The V gene's germline CDR1 is SGHDN and CDR2 FVKESK. The CDR3 sequence is 13 residues long. CDR3 region: CASREYSYTEAFF. CDR3 DNA sequence: TGTGCCAGCCGAGAGTACAGTTACACTGAAGCTTTCTTT.

The J gene is TRBJ2-5, the V gene TRBV5-1; 14 bases fit TRBD2. CDR3 length equals 17 residues. Unmatched junction bases numbered 3, after V lost 0 bases and J lost 2 bases. Looked up from germline, CDR1 is SGHRS and CDR2 is YFSETQ. CDR3 protein: CASSLGGLAGEQETQYF. The CDR3 nucleotides read TGCGCCAGCAGCTTGGGGGGACTAGCGGGGGAGCAAGAGACCCAGTACTTC.

This chain's CDR3 is CASSERASRRYGYTF. CDR3 sequence (DNA): TGTGCCAGCAGTGAAAGGGCTAGCAGAAGGTATGGCTACACCTTC. V and J are TRBV6-1 and TRBJ1-2, with D unresolved. The length of the CDR3 is 15 residues. Looked up from germline, CDR1 is MNHNS and CDR2 is SASEGT. The germline V and J ends were trimmed by 2 bases and 5 bases, with 15 bases remaining between them.

The chain has TRBV28 and TRBJ2-6; maybe TRBD1 (6 bases). Trimming cost V 8 bases and J 2 bases, with 22 bases left between them. Germline CDR1 is MDHEN and CDR2 is SYDVKM. The CDR3 loop spans 18 amino acids. The CDR3 reads CASSSRPGVGPGANVLTF. Here the CDR3 DNA reads TGTGCCAGCTCCTCTAGGCCAGGGGTAGGTCCTGGGGCCAACGTCCTGACTTTC.

V gene TRBV9 combines with J gene TRBJ2-2; 7 bases match TRBD1. Per germline, CDR1 SGDLS and CDR2 YYNGEE. The V gene end was trimmed by 4 bases and the J gene end by 0 bases; junction bases not matched to a gene: 6. The length of the CDR3 is 16 residues. For the CDR3, the DNA is TGTGCCAGCAGCCTCACCGGGACAGCGAACACCGGGGAGCTGTTTTTT. Amino acids: CASSLTGTANTGELFF. Based on the CDR3 plus reference TRBV9 and TRBJ2-2, the full variable domain is DSGVTQTPKHLITATGQRVTLRCSPRSGDLSVYWYQQSLDQGLQFLIQYYNGEERAKGNILERFSAQQFPDLHSELNLSSLELGDSALYFCASSLTGTANTGELFFGEGSRLTVL.

The chain couples TRBV6-5 to TRBJ1-2; 9 bases align to TRBD1. This CDR3 spans 14 amino acids. Germline trimming cut 5 bases from V and 5 bases from J; bases unmatched to any gene: 6. CDR1 MNHEY and CDR2 SVGAGI come from the germline V gene. CDR3 sequence: CASSPVQGAYGYTF. The CDR3 DNA is TGTGCCAGCAGTCCAGTACAGGGGGCATATGGCTACACCTTC.

The J gene is TRBJ2-5, the V gene TRBV5-6; 9 bases align to TRBD2. From germline, CDR1 is SGHDT and CDR2 YYEEEE. CDR3 length: 14 amino acids. The ends lost 4 bases at V and 5 bases at J; junction bases unmatched: 6. CDR3 in DNA: TGTGCCAGCAGCCGTGGGCTAGCGGGGGAGACCCAGTACTTC. Amino acid sequence: CASSRGLAGETQYF.

The chain has TRBV5-1 and TRBJ1-1; 7 positions match TRBD1. Germline trimming cut 2 bases from V and 8 bases from J; bases unmatched to any gene: 9. The CDR3 is 14 amino acids. CDR1 and CDR2 from the germline V gene are SGHRS and YFSETQ. CDR3 nucleotide sequence: TGCGCCAGCAGCTTCGGAGGGGCACAGGGGGAAGCTTTCTTT. It yields the protein CASSFGGAQGEAFF.

This sequence joins TRBV29-1 and TRBJ1-1; possibly TRBD1 for D (6 bases). This CDR3 has 13 residues. CDR1 is SQVTM, CDR2 ANQGSEA, per germline. Trimming took 4 bases from V and 5 from J, leaving 14 bases between them. CDR3 in amino acids: CSVVGAGGTEAFF. For the CDR3, the DNA is TGCAGCGTTGTGGGGGCCGGGGGGACTGAAGCTTTCTTT.

This chain links TRBV6-1 with TRBJ1-4; TRBD1 agrees at 8 bases. The CDR3 is 14 residues long. Germline CDR1 MNHNS, CDR2 SASEGT. V lost 4 bases to trimming and J lost 7 bases; unmatched junction nucleotides: 5. The CDR3, as DNA: TGTGCCAGCAGTGCTGGGACAGGCGGTGAAAAACTGTTTTTT. It codes for CASSAGTGGEKLFF.

V is TRBV11-3 and J is TRBJ2-2; D gene unclear. The CDR3 runs 13 residues. The V end was cut by 6 bases, the J end by 6 bases, with 11 bases between. CDR1 SGHNT and CDR2 YENEEA come from the germline V gene. CDR3: CASSTRWAGELFF. The CDR3 nucleotides are TGTGCCAGCAGTACGAGGTGGGCCGGGGAGCTGTTTTTT.

This rearrangement joins TRBV6-1 to TRBJ1-6; 7 bases agree with TRBD1. CDR1 is MNHNS and CDR2 is SASEGT in the germline V gene. Trimming at V came to 4 bases and at J to 9 bases, leaving 3 bases not matched to a gene. The CDR3 sequence is 13 residues long. CDR3 coding DNA: TGTGCCAGCAGTGCAGGGGGTGGTTCACCCCTCCACTTT. It yields the protein CASSAGGGSPLHF.

The chain joins TRBV18 to TRBJ2-1, with 7 bases lining up with TRBD1. The CDR3 is 20 residues long. Trimming removed 1 base from V and 0 bases from J; junction bases left unmatched: 15. Germline V CDR1 and CDR2: KGHSH, LQKENI. CDR3 sequence (DNA): TGTGCCAGCTCACCACTGGGACAGCCACTTTCAACGATCTCCTACAATGAGCAGTTCTTC. It translates to CASSPLGQPLSTISYNEQFF. Combining the CDR3 with reference TRBV18 and TRBJ2-1 gives the whole variable domain NAGVMQNPRHLVRRRGQEARLRCSPMKGHSHVYWYRQLPEEGLKFMVYLQKENIIDESGMPKERFSAEFPKEGPSILRIQQVVRGDSAAYFCASSPLGQPLSTISYNEQFFGPGTRLTVL.

J is TRBJ2-7 and V is TRBV5-4; D not certain. CDR3 size: 13 residues. Trimming pared 0 bases from V and 2 bases from J, leaving 6 bases between. CDR1 SGHNT and CDR2 YYREEE come from the germline V gene (reference sequence). For the CDR3, the DNA is TGTGCCAGCAGCTTGGATGGGGCCTACGAGCAGTACGTC. Translation: CASSLDGAYEQYV.

The chain has TRBV5-1 and TRBJ1-1; 7 bases match TRBD1. With V trimmed by 4 bases and J by 3 bases, 3 bases remained unmatched. Germline CDR1 is SGHRS and CDR2 is YFSETQ. The CDR3 extends over 13 amino acids. The CDR3: CASSPRGDTEAFF. The CDR3 coding sequence is TGCGCCAGCAGCCCCAGGGGGGACACTGAAGCTTTCTTT.

The DNA of the CDR3 is TGCGCCAGCAGCCAAGCGACACAGGCGTTTCGTTTGGACACTGAAGCTTTCTTT. Amino acid sequence: CASSQATQAFRLDTEAFF. The chain links TRBV4-1 to TRBJ1-1, with D possibly TRBD1 on 5 matching bases. Deletions cut 1 base from V and 3 bases from J, with 21 bases between. The CDR3 totals 18 residues. CDR1 MGHRA and CDR2 YSYEKL come from the germline V gene.

The chain uses TRBV19 and TRBJ1-5, with a tentative D call TRBD1 (6 bases). This CDR3 is 15 amino acids long. V lost 0 bases to trimming and J lost 7 bases, with 13 bases between them. Germline V gene sequence: CDR1 LNHDA, CDR2 SQIVND (reference sequence). CDR3: CASSIEWGLGQPQHF. CDR3 DNA: TGTGCCAGTAGTATAGAGTGGGGGCTGGGGCAGCCCCAGCATTTT.

V gene TRBV11-2 combines with J gene TRBJ1-1; 7 positions agree with TRBD1. V shed 5 bases and J 7 bases; nucleotides not matched to a gene: 16. This CDR3 is 16 amino acids long. CDR1 is SGHAT, CDR2 FQNNGV, per germline. The CDR3 coding sequence is TGTGCCAGCAGCACCAACCACTACAGGGGCCAAGGTGAAGCTTTCTTT. Translation: CASSTNHYRGQGEAFF.

The DNA for the CDR3 is TGTGCCAGCAGTCCTCCCGGGACTAGTCAAGAGACCCAGTACTTC. This gives the protein CASSPPGTSQETQYF. The genes are TRBV25-1 and TRBJ2-5, with TRBD2 identical over 8 bases. Germline V CDR1 and CDR2: MGHDK, SYGVNS. V shed 5 bases, J shed 2 bases, and the junction held 7 bases outside the gene matches. CDR3 size: 15 residues.

This chain uses TRBV5-1 with TRBJ1-1; D not resolved. This CDR3 is 13 amino acids long. Germline V gene data show CDR1 as SGHRS and CDR2 as YFSETQ. Deletions cut 4 bases from V and 7 bases from J, with 14 bases between. The CDR3 region is CASSDGLRLEAFF. The CDR3, as DNA: TGCGCCAGCAGCGATGGACTCAGGCTTGAAGCTTTCTTT.

This rearrangement joins TRBV27 to TRBJ2-7, with D maybe TRBD1 (6 bases). The germline gives CDR1 MNHEY, CDR2 SMNVEV (reference sequence). The CDR3 is 14 residues long. V was shortened by 3 bases and J by 2 bases, with 11 bases between the two germline ends. The CDR3: CASSLVQGPYEQYF. The CDR3 bases are TGTGCCAGCAGTTTGGTCCAGGGGCCCTACGAGCAGTACTTC.

The V and J genes are TRBV5-6 and TRBJ1-2; 11 positions match TRBD1. V trimming: 4 bases; J trimming: 3 bases; junction bases outside the gene matches: 2. Germline V gives CDR1 SGHDT, CDR2 YYEEEE. This CDR3 comprises 14 residues. The DNA of the CDR3 is TGTGCCAGCAGCGGGGACAGGGGGGACTATGGCTACACCTTC. Translated, it gives CASSGDRGDYGYTF.